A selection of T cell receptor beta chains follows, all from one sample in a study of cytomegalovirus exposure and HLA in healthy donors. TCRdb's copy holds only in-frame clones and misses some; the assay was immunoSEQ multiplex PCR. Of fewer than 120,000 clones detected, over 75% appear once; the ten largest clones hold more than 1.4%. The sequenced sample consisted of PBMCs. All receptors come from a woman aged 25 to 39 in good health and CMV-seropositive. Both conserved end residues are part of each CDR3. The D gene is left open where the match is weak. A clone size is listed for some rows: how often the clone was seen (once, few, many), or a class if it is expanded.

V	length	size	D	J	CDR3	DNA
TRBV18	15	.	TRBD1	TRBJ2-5	CASSTSDRGSETQYF	TGTGCCAGCTCAACTTCGGACAGGGGTTCGGAGACCCAGTACTTC
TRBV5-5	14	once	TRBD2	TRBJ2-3	CASRTGGRADTQYF	TGTGCCAGCCGGACTGGCGGGAGGGCCGATACGCAGTATTTT
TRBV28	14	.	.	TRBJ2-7	CASEGRGGGYEQYF	TGTGCCAGCGAGGGCCGGGGAGGAGGCTACGAGCAGTACTTC
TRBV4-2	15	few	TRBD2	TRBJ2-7	CASSQGAGGIYEQYF	TGTGCCAGCAGCCAAGGTGCGGGAGGTATCTACGAGCAGTACTTC
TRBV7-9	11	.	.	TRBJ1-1	CASQGPQNAFF	TGTGCCAGCCAGGGCCCTCAGAACGCTTTCTTT
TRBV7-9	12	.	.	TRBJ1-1	CASSLAGAEAFF	TGTGCCAGCAGCTTAGCGGGCGCGGAAGCTTTCTTT
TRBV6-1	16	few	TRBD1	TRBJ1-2	CASSDLPGQGSYGYTF	TGTGCCAGCAGTGACCTTCCGGGACAGGGGAGCTATGGCTACACCTTC
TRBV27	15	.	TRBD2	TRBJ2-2	CASSLLAGGPGELFF	TGTGCCAGCAGTTTGCTAGCGGGAGGGCCCGGGGAGCTGTTTTTT
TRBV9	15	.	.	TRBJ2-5	CASSVVGGPQETQYF	TGTGCCAGCAGCGTAGTAGGGGGTCCACAAGAGACCCAGTACTTC
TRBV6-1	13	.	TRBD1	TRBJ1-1	CASSDRGDTEAFF	TGTGCCAGCAGCGACAGGGGCGACACTGAAGCTTTCTTT
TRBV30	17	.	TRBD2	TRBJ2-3	CAWSVRLAGFRSDTQYF	TGTGCCTGGAGTGTACGTCTAGCGGGTTTCAGGTCAGATACGCAGTATTTT
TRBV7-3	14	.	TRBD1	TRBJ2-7	CASSLTGESSEQYF	TGTGCCAGCAGCTTGACAGGGGAATCTTCCGAGCAGTACTTC
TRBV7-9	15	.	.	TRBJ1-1	CASSLGAELNTEAFF	TGTGCCAGCAGCTTAGGGGCAGAATTGAACACTGAAGCTTTCTTT
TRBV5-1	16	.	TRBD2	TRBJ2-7	CASSLGAGATYYEQYF	TGCGCCAGCAGCTTGGGGGCGGGAGCCACGTACTACGAGCAGTACTTC
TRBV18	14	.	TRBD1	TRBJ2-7	CASSPRGQGYEQYF	TGTGCCAGCTCACCCCGGGGACAGGGCTACGAGCAGTACTTC
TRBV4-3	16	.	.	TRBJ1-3	CASSEDRSVSGNTIYF	TGCGCCAGCAGCGAAGACAGGTCCGTCTCTGGAAACACCATATATTTT
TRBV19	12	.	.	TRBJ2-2	CASSTYTGELFF	TGTGCCAGTAGTACTTACACCGGGGAGCTGTTTTTT
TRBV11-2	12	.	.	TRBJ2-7	CASSLGTFEQYF	TGTGCCAGCAGCCTTGGGACTTTCGAGCAGTACTTC
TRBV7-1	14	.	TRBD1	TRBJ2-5	CASSRKGTGGTQYF	TGTGCCAGCAGCCGGAAAGGCACAGGGGGGACCCAGTACTTC
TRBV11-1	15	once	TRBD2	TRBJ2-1	CASSLELAGGNEQFF	TGTGCCAGCAGCTTAGAACTAGCGGGGGGAAATGAGCAGTTCTTC
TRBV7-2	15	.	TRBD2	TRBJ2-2	CASSFGGLAAGELFF	TGTGCCAGCAGCTTTGGAGGACTAGCAGCCGGGGAGCTGTTTTTT
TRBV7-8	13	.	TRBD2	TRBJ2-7	CASSSLGGFEQYF	TGTGCCAGCAGCTCCCTGGGAGGGTTCGAGCAGTACTTC
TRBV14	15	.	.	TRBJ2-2	CASSQDGPGAGELFF	TGTGCCAGCAGCCAAGATGGACCGGGGGCCGGGGAGCTGTTTTTT
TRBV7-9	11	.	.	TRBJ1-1	CASSLVAEAFF	TGTGCCAGCAGCTTAGTGGCCGAAGCTTTCTTT
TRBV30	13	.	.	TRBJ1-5	CAWTQGLNQPQHF	TGTGCCTGGACACAGGGTCTCAATCAGCCCCAGCATTTT
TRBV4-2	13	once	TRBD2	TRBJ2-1	CASSQGLANEQFF	TGTGCCAGCAGCCAGGGACTAGCGAATGAGCAGTTCTTC
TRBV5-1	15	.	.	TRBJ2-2	CASSLQATNTGELFF	TGCGCCAGCAGCTTGCAAGCTACGAACACCGGGGAGCTGTTTTTT
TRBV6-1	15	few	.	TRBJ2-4	CASSERGWPNNIQYF	TGTGCCAGCAGTGAGAGAGGGTGGCCAAATAACATTCAGTACTTC
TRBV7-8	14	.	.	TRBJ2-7	CASSTRAGAGEQYF	TGTGCCAGCAGCACGAGGGCTGGGGCGGGAGAGCAGTACTTC
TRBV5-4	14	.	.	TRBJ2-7	CASSKDGQHYEQYF	TGTGCCAGCAGCAAGGATGGACAGCACTACGAGCAGTACTTC
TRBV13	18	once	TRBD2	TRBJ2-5	CASSLGTSGKLDQETQYF	TGTGCCAGCAGCTTAGGGACTAGCGGGAAGTTAGACCAAGAGACCCAGTACTTC
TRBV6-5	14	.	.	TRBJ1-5	CASSYSGSNQPQHF	TGTGCCAGCAGTTACTCGGGCAGTAATCAGCCCCAGCATTTT
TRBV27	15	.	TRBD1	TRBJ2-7	CASRTGTGGSYEQYF	TGTGCCAGCAGGACCGGGACAGGGGGCTCCTACGAGCAGTACTTC
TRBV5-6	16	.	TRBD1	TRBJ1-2	CASRQGAHRTFYGYTF	TGTGCCAGCAGACAGGGGGCGCACCGAACTTTCTATGGCTACACCTTC
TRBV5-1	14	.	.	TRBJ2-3	CASSLTPYTDTQYF	TGCGCCAGCAGCCTGACACCTTACACAGATACGCAGTATTTT
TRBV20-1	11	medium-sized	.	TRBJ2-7	CSARQGGEQYF	TGCAGTGCTAGACAGGGTGGCGAGCAGTACTTC
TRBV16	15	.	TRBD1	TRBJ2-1	CASSPTGGHYNEQFF	TGTGCCAGCAGCCCCACAGGGGGCCATTACAATGAGCAGTTCTTC
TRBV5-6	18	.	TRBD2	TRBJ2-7	CASSLAGLAGDPSYEQYF	TGTGCCAGCAGCTTGGCCGGACTAGCGGGGGACCCCTCCTACGAGCAGTACTTC
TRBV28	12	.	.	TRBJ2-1	CASSSWRDEQFF	TGTGCCAGCAGTAGTTGGAGGGATGAGCAGTTCTTC
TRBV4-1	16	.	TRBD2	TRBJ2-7	CASSQSSGGDRMEQYF	TGCGCCAGCAGCCAGTCTAGCGGGGGGGACCGAATGGAGCAGTACTTC
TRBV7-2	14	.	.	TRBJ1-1	CASSLPRSGTEAFF	TGTGCCAGCAGCTTACCACGGAGTGGCACTGAAGCTTTCTTT